This is a list of T cell receptor beta chains from one sample in a study of control samples from healthy donors and cancer patients. Clones were read by immunoSEQ multiplex PCR, and TCRdb kept only the in-frame ones, dropping some. The sample lists approximately 52,000 clones, 90% to 97% occurring once. Sequencing was done on a sample of blood. These TCRs come from a woman under 30 in good health. Each CDR3 is given with its conserved first and last residue. D genes are given only for firm matches. A row's size may be missing; if present it is once, few, many or a size class.

d_gene	v_gene	j_gene	abundance	CDR3nt	CDR3aa
NA	TRBV12-3/TRBV12-4	TRBJ1-1	NA	TGTGCCAGCAGTTCGAGGGTTGGGGCTTTCTTT	CASSSRVGAFF
NA	TRBV19	TRBJ1-1	NA	TGTGCCAGTACCCTAGCGGGACCTAACACTGAAGCTTTCTTT	CASTLAGPNTEAFF
TRBD1	TRBV7-9	TRBJ1-1	NA	TGTGCCAGCAGCTTCTCCGGGACAGCGAACACTGAAGCTTTCTTT	CASSFSGTANTEAFF
NA	TRBV5-1	TRBJ1-1	NA	TGCGCCAGCAGCTCTCAGGCAGGGATGAACACTGAAGCTTTCTTT	CASSSQAGMNTEAFF
TRBD1	TRBV2	TRBJ1-1	NA	TGTGCCAGCAGCCGTTCGACAGGGGGCAGTAACACTGAAGCTTTCTTT	CASSRSTGGSNTEAFF
NA	TRBV7-2	TRBJ1-6	NA	TGTGCCAGCAGCTTAGCTCCGGGGTCACCCCTCCATTTT	CASSLAPGSPLHF
NA	TRBV5-1	TRBJ1-1	NA	TGCGCCAGCAGCTTGGCCGGGACGTTGAACACTGAAGCTTTCTTT	CASSLAGTLNTEAFF
NA	TRBV10-3	TRBJ1-5	NA	TGTGCCATCAAGAGGGAGGGGAGCAATCAGCCCCAGCATTTT	CAIKREGSNQPQHF
TRBD2	TRBV4-1	TRBJ2-3	NA	TGCGCCAGCAGCCAAGCATGGCGGGGGGGCGGCGCAGATACGCAGTATTTT	CASSQAWRGGGADTQYF
NA	TRBV7-9	TRBJ2-7	NA	TGTGCCAGCAGCCCTTTGGGGGGGCCCTACGAGCAGTACTTC	CASSPLGGPYEQYF
NA	TRBV27	TRBJ1-2	NA	TGTGCCAGCAGTTTCGGGCAGTACTATGGCTACACCTTC	CASSFGQYYGYTF
NA	TRBV7-9	TRBJ2-7	NA	TGTGCCAGCTCCGGGAAGGGGTCCTACGAGCAGTACTTC	CASSGKGSYEQYF
TRBD2	TRBV7-9	TRBJ2-3	NA	TGTGCCAGCAGCTCCCGACTAGCGGGGGGGCGTGTTACGCAGTATTTT	CASSSRLAGGRVTQYF
NA	TRBV3-1/TRBV3-2	TRBJ2-7	NA	TGTGCCAGCAGCCAAACAAGCCGGCTCTACGAGCAGTACTTC	CASSQTSRLYEQYF
NA	TRBV2	TRBJ2-3	once	TGTGCCAGCAGTTGGGGGAAGGAGGATACGCAGTATTTT	CASSWGKEDTQYF
NA	TRBV6-4	TRBJ2-2	NA	TGTGCCAGCAGCGGACAGCTTACCGGGGAGCTGTTTTTT	CASSGQLTGELFF
TRBD1	TRBV19	TRBJ1-5	NA	TGTGCCAGTAGTATTGGGACAGTCAATCAGCCCCAGCATTTT	CASSIGTVNQPQHF
TRBD1	TRBV7-3	TRBJ2-1	NA	TGTGCCAGCAGCTTAACCCCTGGACAGGGCGGGAATGAGCAGTTCTTC	CASSLTPGQGGNEQFF
TRBD1	TRBV19	TRBJ1-1	NA	TGTGCCAGTAGTCTACAGGGGGCGAACACTGAAGCTTTCTTT	CASSLQGANTEAFF
NA	TRBV3-1/TRBV3-2	TRBJ1-2	NA	TGTGCCAGCAGCCAACAGGGAGGAGTGAATGGCTACACCTTC	CASSQQGGVNGYTF
TRBD2	TRBV28	TRBJ2-3	NA	TGTGCCAGCATTCCTGGAACGGGGGGGAACACAGATACGCAGTATTTT	CASIPGTGGNTDTQYF
NA	TRBV6-1	TRBJ1-2	NA	TGTGCCAGCAGTGAAATTACAGCTCTCTATGGCTACACCTTC	CASSEITALYGYTF
NA	TRBV12-3/TRBV12-4	TRBJ1-5	NA	TGTGCCAGCAGTTTAAGCAGCAATCAGCCCCAGCATTTT	CASSLSSNQPQHF
NA	TRBV2	TRBJ2-5	NA	TGTGCCAGCAGTGCGTACGAGGCCGAGGGGGGTAGAGAGACCCAGTACTTC	CASSAYEAEGGRETQYF
TRBD1	TRBV19	TRBJ2-5	once	TGTGCCAGTAGAGCGACAGGGGTGGAGACCCAGTACTTC	CASRATGVETQYF
NA	TRBV10-3	TRBJ2-1	NA	TGTGCCATCAGTAGGATGACAGGAAGCTCCTACAATGAGCAGTTCTTC	CAISRMTGSSYNEQFF
TRBD1	TRBV9	TRBJ1-6	NA	TGTGCCAGCAGCGTAGGGGGGACAGGGCGCAATTCACCCCTCCACTTT	CASSVGGTGRNSPLHF
NA	TRBV28	TRBJ2-7	once	TGTGCCAGCAGGTCCACCTTTTATCTCTACGAGCAGTACTTC	CASRSTFYLYEQYF
TRBD1	TRBV19	TRBJ1-6	NA	TGTGCCAGTAGTATAGGGTCCGGCAGGGGGCTTTCACCCCTCCACTTT	CASSIGSGRGLSPLHF
NA	TRBV5-1	TRBJ1-5	NA	TGCGCCAGCAGCTTGGGATCGGGGGGCAATCAGCCCCAGCATTTT	CASSLGSGGNQPQHF
NA	TRBV18	TRBJ1-1	NA	TGTGCCAGCTCACCACCGTCCCTCACTGAAGCTTTCTTT	CASSPPSLTEAFF
NA	TRBV7-2	TRBJ1-1	NA	TGTGCCAGCAGCTTGAACAGGGTGAACACTGAAGCTTTCTTT	CASSLNRVNTEAFF